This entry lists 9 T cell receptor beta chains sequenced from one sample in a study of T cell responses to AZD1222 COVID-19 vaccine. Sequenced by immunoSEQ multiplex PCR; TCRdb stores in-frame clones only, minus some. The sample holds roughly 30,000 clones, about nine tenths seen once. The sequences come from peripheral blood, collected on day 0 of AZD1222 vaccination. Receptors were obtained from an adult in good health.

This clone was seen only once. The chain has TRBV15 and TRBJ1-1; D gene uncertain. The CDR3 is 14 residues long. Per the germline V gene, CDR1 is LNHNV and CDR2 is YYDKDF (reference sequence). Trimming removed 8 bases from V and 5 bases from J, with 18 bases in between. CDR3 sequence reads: CATRPIGGDTEAFF. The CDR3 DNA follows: TGTGCCACCCGCCCGATCGGCGGAGATACTGAAGCTTTCTTT.

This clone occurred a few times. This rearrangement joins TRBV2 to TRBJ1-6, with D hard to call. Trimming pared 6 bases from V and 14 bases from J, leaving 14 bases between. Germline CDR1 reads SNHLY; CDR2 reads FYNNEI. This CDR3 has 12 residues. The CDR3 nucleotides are TGTGCCAGCAGAGATAGTAGTTTAACCCTCCACTTT. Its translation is CASRDSSLTLHF.

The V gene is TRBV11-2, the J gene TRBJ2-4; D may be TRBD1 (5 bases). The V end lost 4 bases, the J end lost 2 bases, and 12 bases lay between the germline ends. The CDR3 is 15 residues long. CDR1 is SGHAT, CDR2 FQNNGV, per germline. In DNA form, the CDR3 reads TGTGCCAGCAGCTCCTGGGGCGGAACCAAAAACATTCAGTACTTC. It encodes CASSSWGGTKNIQYF.

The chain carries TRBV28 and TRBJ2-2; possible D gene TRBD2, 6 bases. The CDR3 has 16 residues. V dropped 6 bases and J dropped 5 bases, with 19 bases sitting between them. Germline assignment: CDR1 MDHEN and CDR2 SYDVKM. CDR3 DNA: TGTGCCAGCAGGCGCACCGGGGGAGTCAGAACCGGGGAGCTGTTTTTT. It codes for CASRRTGGVRTGELFF.

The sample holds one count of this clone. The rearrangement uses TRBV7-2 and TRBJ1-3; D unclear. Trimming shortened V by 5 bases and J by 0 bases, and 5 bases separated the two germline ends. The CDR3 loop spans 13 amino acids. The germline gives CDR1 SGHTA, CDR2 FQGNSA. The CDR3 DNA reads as TGTGCCAGCAGCCTCATCTCTGGAAACACCATATATTTT. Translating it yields CASSLISGNTIYF.

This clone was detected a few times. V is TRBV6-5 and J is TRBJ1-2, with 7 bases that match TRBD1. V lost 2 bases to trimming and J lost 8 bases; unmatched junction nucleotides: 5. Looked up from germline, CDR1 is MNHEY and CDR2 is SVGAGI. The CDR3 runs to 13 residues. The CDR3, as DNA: TGTGCCAGCAGTTACCGACAGGGTCGGGGCTACACCTTC. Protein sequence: CASSYRQGRGYTF.

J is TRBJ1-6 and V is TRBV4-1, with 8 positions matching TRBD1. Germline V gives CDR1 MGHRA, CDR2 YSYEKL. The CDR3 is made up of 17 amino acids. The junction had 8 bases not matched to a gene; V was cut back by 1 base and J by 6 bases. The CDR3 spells CASSQVPWTGRNSPLHF. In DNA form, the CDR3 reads TGCGCCAGCAGCCAAGTCCCTTGGACAGGGCGTAATTCACCCCTCCACTTT.

Here the CDR3 reads CASSLVLNTDTQYF. DNA for the CDR3: TGTGCCAGCAGCTTGGTTCTAAATACAGATACGCAGTATTTT. The chain joins TRBV5-5 to TRBJ2-3; D call uncertain. The CDR3 totals 14 residues. Germline V gene data show CDR1 as SGHKS and CDR2 as YYEKEE (reference sequence). V was clipped by 0 bases and J by 3 bases, with 8 bases between them.

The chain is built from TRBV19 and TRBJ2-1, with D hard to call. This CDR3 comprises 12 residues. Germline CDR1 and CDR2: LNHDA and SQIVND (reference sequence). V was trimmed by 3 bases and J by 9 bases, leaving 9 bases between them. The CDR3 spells CASSISLGEQFF. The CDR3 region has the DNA TGTGCCAGTAGTATCAGTTTGGGTGAGCAGTTCTTC.